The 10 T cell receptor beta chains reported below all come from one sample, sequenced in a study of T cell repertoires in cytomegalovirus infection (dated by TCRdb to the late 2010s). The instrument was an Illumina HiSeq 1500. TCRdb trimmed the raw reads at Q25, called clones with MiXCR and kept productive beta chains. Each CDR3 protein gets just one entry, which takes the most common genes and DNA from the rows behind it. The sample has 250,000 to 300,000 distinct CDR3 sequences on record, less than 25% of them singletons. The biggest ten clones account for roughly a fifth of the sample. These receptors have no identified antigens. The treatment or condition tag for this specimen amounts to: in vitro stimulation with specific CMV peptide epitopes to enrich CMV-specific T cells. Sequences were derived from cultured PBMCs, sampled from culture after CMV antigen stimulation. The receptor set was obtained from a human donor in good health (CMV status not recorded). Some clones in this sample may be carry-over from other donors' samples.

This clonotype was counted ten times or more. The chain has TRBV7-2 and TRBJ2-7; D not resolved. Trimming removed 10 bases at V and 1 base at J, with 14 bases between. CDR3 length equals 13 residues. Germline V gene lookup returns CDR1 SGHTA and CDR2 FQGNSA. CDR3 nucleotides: TGTGCCACTGCAAACGGCGATTCCTACGAGCAGTACGTC. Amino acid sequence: CATANGDSYEQYV.

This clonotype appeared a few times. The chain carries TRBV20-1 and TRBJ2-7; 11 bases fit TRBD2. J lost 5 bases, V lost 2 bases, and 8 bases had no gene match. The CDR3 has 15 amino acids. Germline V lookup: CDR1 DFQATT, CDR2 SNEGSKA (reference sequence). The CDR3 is CSARLAGGSINEQYF. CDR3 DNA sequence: TGCAGTGCTAGACTAGCGGGAGGTTCAATAAACGAGCAGTACTTC.

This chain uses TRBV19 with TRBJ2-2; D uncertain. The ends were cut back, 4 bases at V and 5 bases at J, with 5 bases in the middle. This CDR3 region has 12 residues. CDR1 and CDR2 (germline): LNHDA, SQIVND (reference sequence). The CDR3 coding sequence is TGTGCCAGTAGTACCCGTACCGGGGAGCTGTTTTTT. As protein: CASSTRTGELFF.

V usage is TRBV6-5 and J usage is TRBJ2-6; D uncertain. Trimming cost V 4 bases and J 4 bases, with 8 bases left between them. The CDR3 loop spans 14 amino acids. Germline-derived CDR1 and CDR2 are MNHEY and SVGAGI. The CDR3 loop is CASSSSAGANVLTF. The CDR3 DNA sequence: TGTGCCAGCAGTTCGTCCGCAGGGGCCAACGTCCTGACTTTC.

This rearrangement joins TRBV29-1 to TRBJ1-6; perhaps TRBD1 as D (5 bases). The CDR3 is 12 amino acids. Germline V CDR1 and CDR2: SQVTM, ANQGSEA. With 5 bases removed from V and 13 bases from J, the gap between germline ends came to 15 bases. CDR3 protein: CSVQVRDGPLHF. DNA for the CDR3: TGCAGCGTTCAAGTCCGGGACGGGCCCCTCCACTTT.

As DNA, the CDR3 is TGTGCCAGCAGCCAACGCCCGGGACATCCCTGGGAGCAGTACGTC. This translates into CASSQRPGHPWEQYV. This chain connects TRBV14 to TRBJ2-7; possibly TRBD1 for D (6 bases). Deletions cut 2 bases from V and 7 bases from J, with 18 bases between. CDR3 length: 15 amino acids. Germline V lookup: CDR1 SGHDN, CDR2 FVKESK.

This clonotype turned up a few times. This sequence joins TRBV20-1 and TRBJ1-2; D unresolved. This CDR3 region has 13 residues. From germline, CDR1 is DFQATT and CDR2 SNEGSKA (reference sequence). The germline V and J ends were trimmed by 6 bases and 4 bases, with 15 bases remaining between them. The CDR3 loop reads CSASTAVGYGYTF. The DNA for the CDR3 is TGCAGTGCCAGTACCGCGGTGGGCTATGGCTACACCTTC.

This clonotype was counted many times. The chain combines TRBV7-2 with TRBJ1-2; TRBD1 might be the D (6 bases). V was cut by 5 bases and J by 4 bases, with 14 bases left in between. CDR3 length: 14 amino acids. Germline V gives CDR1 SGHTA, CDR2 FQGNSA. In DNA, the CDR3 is TGTGCCAGCAGCCGAGGGGGGGGCGCCTATGGCTACACCTTC. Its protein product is CASSRGGGAYGYTF.

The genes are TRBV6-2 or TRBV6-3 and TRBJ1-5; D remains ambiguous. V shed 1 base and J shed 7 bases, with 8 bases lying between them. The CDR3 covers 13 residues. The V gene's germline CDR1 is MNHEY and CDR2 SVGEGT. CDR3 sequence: CASSYYIDQPQHF. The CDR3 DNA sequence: TGTGCCAGCAGTTACTACATCGACCAGCCCCAGCATTTT.

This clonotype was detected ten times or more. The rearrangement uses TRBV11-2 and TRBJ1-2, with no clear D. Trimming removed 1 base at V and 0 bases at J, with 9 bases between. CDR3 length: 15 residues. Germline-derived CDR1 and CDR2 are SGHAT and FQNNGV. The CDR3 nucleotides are TGTGCCAGCAGCTTAGGTTTCTCCGCTAACTATGGCTACACCTTC. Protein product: CASSLGFSANYGYTF.